This T cell receptor (beta chain) was sequenced in a study of T cells in Graves' hyperthyroidism and ophthalmopathy. Study results and limitations: Blood held most thyroid clonotypes expanded above 0.001 frequency.

CDR1 MDHEN and CDR2 SYDVKM come from the germline V gene. There are 13 residues in the CDR3. The V end was cut by 8 bases, the J end by 4 bases, with 14 bases between. Amplification yielded TCR beta CDR3 regions, with RNA transcripts as the source. The HTBI primer set drove a first-round RT-PCR of the TCR CDR3. Each CDR3 protein gets one entry after TCRdb re-called the multiplex PCR reads with MiXCR. Of 700,000 or so distinct CDR3 sequences in the sample, about 17% were seen once. This clonotype was seen many times. The antigen is not known. The sequence was collected from a man younger than 35 with Graves' hyperthyroidism. Source material: blood. The gene calls are TRBV28 and TRBJ1-2, with a weak D call TRBD1 (5 bases). The CDR3 bases are TGTGCCAGCCAACGGCCAGGGCGCTATGGCTACACCTTC. It specifies CASQRPGRYGYTF.